A single T cell receptor beta chain is shown here with its context. Measured with immunoSEQ multiplex PCR; TCRdb has only the in-frame clones, and not every one. The sample lists roughly 100,000 clones, about 85% occurring once. The data belong to a study of blood T cell repertoires in COVID-19. V lost 0 bases, J lost 4 bases, and 4 bases stayed unmatched. There are 17 residues in the CDR3. Germline-derived CDR1 and CDR2 are MDHEN and SYDVKM. Seattle patients were enrolled while actively infected and followed longitudinally. Input material: peripheral blood. The genes are TRBV28 and TRBJ1-4, with 11 bases that match TRBD1. The TCR comes from a woman aged 45 to 65 with COVID-19, enrolled during active disease. CDR3 sequence (DNA): TGTGCCAGCAGTTTATGGGACAGGGGGCGAATTAATGAAAAACTGTTTTTT. Translation gives CASSLWDRGRINEKLFF.